This TCR beta chain came from a study of human T cells and chemical hapten exposure. The CDR3 length is 16 residues. CDR1 and CDR2 from the germline V gene are MGHDK and SYGVNS. V lost 5 bases and J 0 bases, leaving 14 bases between the germline ends. The time point is: patch test 2, 6 weeks after DPC sensitization. Indicated treatment: therapeutic diphenylcyclopropenone sensitization with weekly scalp DPC. This clonotype was counted ten times or more. TCRdb independently ran MiXCR on the RACE reads; one entry per CDR3 protein. The sample lists fewer than 95,000 distinct CDR3 sequences, approximately 10% seen once, with around 2.1% in the top ten.

The origin of this receptor is a man aged 40-49 years with alopecia areata. Some clones in this sample may be carry-over from other donors' samples. This material consisted of whole blood, taken in connection with sensitization to the hapten diphenylcyclopropenone (DPC). The chain links TRBV25-1 to TRBJ2-1; the D is unclear. The CDR3 loop is CASSRGTDSSYNEQFF. CDR3 bases: TGTGCCAGCAGTCGAGGCACGGATAGCTCCTACAATGAGCAGTTCTTC.